The rows below give T cell receptor beta chains drawn from one sample of a study of cytomegalovirus exposure and HLA in healthy donors. The table came from immunoSEQ multiplex PCR; TCRdb's copy has only in-frame clones and leaves some out. The sample yields about 230,000 clones, 85% seen once. Sequenced material: PBMCs. The origin of the receptors is a human donor in good health. Both conserved end residues are part of each CDR3. The order of the fields is V gene, J gene, clone size, D gene, CDR3 DNA, CDR3 protein. A D gene is named only where the DNA matches it firmly. Expanded clones get a size class; other rows say once, few or many, or leave the size out.

>TRBV25-1|TRBJ2-7|-|TRBD1
TGTGCCAGCAGTGACCTAAGACAGGGGTATCGCTACGAGCAGTACTTC
CASSDLRQGYRYEQYF
>TRBV19|TRBJ2-7|-|TRBD2
TGTGCCAGTAGTTCAAGTCGGCGGGGGTTTCTGGACGAGCAGTACTTC
CASSSSRRGFLDEQYF
>TRBV29-1|TRBJ1-4|-|-
TGCAGCGCGAGTAACGGTGGAGTTGAAAAACTGTTTTTT
CSASNGGVEKLFF
>TRBV4-3|TRBJ2-3|few|TRBD2
TGCGCCAGCAGCCAAGAACTTACTAGCGCAGATACGCAGTATTTT
CASSQELTSADTQYF
>TRBV6-6|TRBJ2-2|-|-
TGTGCCAGCAGGCGTTTGGAGTCCACCGGGGAGCTGTTTTTT
CASRRLESTGELFF
>TRBV7-2|TRBJ2-5|-|TRBD1
TGTGCCAGCAGTGGGACAGGGGGTATACGAGGCCAAGAGACCCAGTACTTC
CASSGTGGIRGQETQYF
>TRBV5-1|TRBJ2-7|few|-
TGCGCCAGCAGCTCTGGGGCGAGGAACGAGCAGTACTTC
CASSSGARNEQYF
>TRBV5-6|TRBJ1-6|once|-
TGTGCCAGCAGTCCTGAGGGCCAGAGAGGGTCCTATAATTCACCCCTCCACTTT
CASSPEGQRGSYNSPLHF
>TRBV5-4|TRBJ2-7|-|-
TGTGCCATCACCCAGGGGGGAGAGCAGTACTTC
CAITQGGEQYF
>TRBV7-8|TRBJ2-2|once|-
TGTGCCAGCAGCTTACAACCGGACACCGGGGAGCTGTTTTTT
CASSLQPDTGELFF
>TRBV18|TRBJ2-7|-|TRBD1
TGTGCCAGCTCCTTTGGGACAGGTCCCTCCTACGAGCAGTACTTC
CASSFGTGPSYEQYF
>TRBV9|TRBJ1-2|-|TRBD1
TGTGCCAGCAGCGTAGGGACAGGGGGGAGCTATGGCTACACCTTC
CASSVGTGGSYGYTF
>TRBV7-9|TRBJ2-7|-|TRBD1
TGTGCCAGCAGCAGGGGACAGGGATCATTGCACGAGCAGTACTTC
CASSRGQGSLHEQYF
>TRBV6-5|TRBJ2-5|-|-
TGTGCCAGCAGTTTTGAGGGGGAGTCCGAGACCCAGTACTTC
CASSFEGESETQYF
>TRBV19|TRBJ1-5|-|-
TGTGCCAGTACCCCGGGGGGATTTCAGCCCCAGCATTTT
CASTPGGFQPQHF
>TRBV2|TRBJ1-1|-|-
TGTGCCAGCAGGGACAGAACTATGAACACTGAAGCTTTCTTT
CASRDRTMNTEAFF
>TRBV4-1|TRBJ1-1|-|-
TGCGCCAGCAGCCAACGGGGCGGGGGCACTGAAGCTTTCTTT
CASSQRGGGTEAFF
>TRBV7-3|TRBJ2-7|-|TRBD1
TGTGCCAGCAGCTTAACGGTGACAGGGGTTACGGGGCAGTACTTC
CASSLTVTGVTGQYF
>TRBV15|TRBJ2-3|-|-
TGTGCCACCAGCAGAGTCCTTAATACGCAGTATTTT
CATSRVLNTQYF
>TRBV7-3|TRBJ2-3|-|-
TGTGCCAGCAGCTCCTACTTCACAGATACGCAGTATTTT
CASSSYFTDTQYF
>TRBV19|TRBJ2-1|once|-
TGTGCCAGTACCATTGGAGGGGACAGTAGCGTCTTC
CASTIGGDSSVF
>TRBV5-4|TRBJ2-2|-|-
TGTGCCAGCAGCGGGGTGGCGGGACCGAACACCGGGGAGCTGTTTTTT
CASSGVAGPNTGELFF
>TRBV29-1|TRBJ2-5|-|TRBD1
TGCAGCGCCGGGACAGGGGGAGGCCAAGAGACCCAGTACTTC
CSAGTGGGQETQYF
>TRBV7-9|TRBJ1-2|once|-
TGTGCCAGCAGCTTCGTACCAGGGGATTCCTATGGCTACACCTTC
CASSFVPGDSYGYTF
>TRBV6-5|TRBJ2-4|few|TRBD1
TGTGCCAGCAGTTTCACAAGGACAGGGTCGAACATTCAGTACTTC
CASSFTRTGSNIQYF
>TRBV4-1|TRBJ2-7|once|-
TGCGCCAGCAGCCAAGCCAGCGGCCGGGAGAGGGGACGCGAGCAGTACTTC
CASSQASGRERGREQYF
>TRBV4-1|TRBJ2-5|-|TRBD1
TGCGCCAGCAGCCAAGATCCGTGGACAGGGCGTCAAGAGACCCAGTACTTC
CASSQDPWTGRQETQYF
>TRBV6-5|TRBJ1-4|-|-
TGTGCCAGCAGTGCCAGGGGTGAAAAACTGTTTTTT
CASSARGEKLFF
>TRBV4-3|TRBJ2-1|once|-
TGCGCCAGCAGCCAAGATACTTTGTCTTCTTGGTTTTGGTCTGGCTACAATGAGCAGTTCTTC
CASSQDTLSSWFWSGYNEQFF
>TRBV29-1|TRBJ2-3|-|-
TGCAGCGTTGAAGATCAAGGAGCAGATACGCAGTATTTT
CSVEDQGADTQYF
>TRBV6-5|TRBJ2-1|-|TRBD2
TGTGCCAGCAGTGGAACTAGCGGGACCACAAGGGAGCAGTTCTTC
CASSGTSGTTREQFF
>TRBV30|TRBJ2-7|-|-
TGTGCCTGGAGTGTAGACAGGCAATACGAGCAGTACTTC
CAWSVDRQYEQYF
>TRBV7-9|TRBJ2-3|-|TRBD2
TGTGCCAGCAGCCAAAGACTAGCGGGGACTACAGATACGCAGTATTTT
CASSQRLAGTTDTQYF
>TRBV5-1|TRBJ2-1|-|TRBD2
TGCGCCAGCACCCTCCCTAGCGGTCCCTACAATGAGCAGTTCTTC
CASTLPSGPYNEQFF
>TRBV5-6|TRBJ2-7|-|-
TGTGCCAGCAGCTTGGGGAGCAGACCCTACGAGCAGTACTTC
CASSLGSRPYEQYF
>TRBV9|TRBJ2-5|-|TRBD2
TGTGCCAGCAGCTCTAGACTAGCGGGAGGGCAAGAGACCCAGTACTTC
CASSSRLAGGQETQYF
>TRBV14|TRBJ1-4|-|-
TGTGCCAGCAGCCAAATACAGGGAAATAATGAAAAACTGTTTTTT
CASSQIQGNNEKLFF
>TRBV5-4|TRBJ1-1|-|TRBD1
TGTGCCAGCAGCTTGGGACAGGGTTCGGGCACTGAAGCTTTCTTT
CASSLGQGSGTEAFF
>TRBV6-5|TRBJ1-2|-|-
TGTGCCAGCAGTCCCTCTCCTAAGACTTATGGCTACACCTTC
CASSPSPKTYGYTF
>TRBV5-6|TRBJ1-3|-|-
TGTGCCAGCAGCCGGTCGCGGGGAGGAGGAAACACCATATATTTT
CASSRSRGGGNTIYF
>TRBV29-1|TRBJ2-1|-|-
TGCAGCGTTGGGGAGCGAGAGTTCTTC
CSVGEREFF
>TRBV4-2|TRBJ1-5|many|-
TGTGCCAGCAGCCAAGAGCCAGGGGATAGCAATCAGCCCCAGCATTTT
CASSQEPGDSNQPQHF
>TRBV19|TRBJ2-7|few|TRBD2
TGTGCCAGTAGTAGACGGGACAAAAGACTAGCGGAAAGCTCCTACGAGCAGTACTTC
CASSRRDKRLAESSYEQYF
>TRBV4-1|TRBJ2-1|-|TRBD2
TGCGCCAGCAGCTCACCGACTAGCGGGAGTAGGAATGAGCAGTTCTTC
CASSSPTSGSRNEQFF
>TRBV15|TRBJ1-3|-|-
TGTGCCACCAGCAGTCACTCTGGAAACACCATATATTTT
CATSSHSGNTIYF
>TRBV30|TRBJ2-1|few|TRBD2
TGTGCCTGGGTCATAGGGACTAGCGTCTACAATGAGCAGTTCTTC
CAWVIGTSVYNEQFF
>TRBV9|TRBJ2-7|-|TRBD2
TGTGCCAGCAGCGTAGTGGGCCCCAGGAACACGACTAGCGGGAGGGCCCCCGAGCAGTACTTC
CASSVVGPRNTTSGRAPEQYF